The T cell receptor (beta chain) under discussion was sequenced for a study of coeliac disease. Broader study findings: Active celiac intraepithelial and lamina propria samples had lower TRB and TRG clonality than control samples. Most TRB amino acid sequences occurred in only one sample.

Here immunoSEQ multiplex PCR was the method, and the copy in TCRdb shows in-frame clones only, minus some. The sample gives approximately 1,400 clones, around two thirds of which show up once; about 30% is in the top ten. Trimming removed 1 base from V and 7 bases from J; junction bases left unmatched: 7. CDR1 and CDR2 from the germline V gene are SGHDT and YYEEEE. This CDR3 has 15 residues. As concerns this clone: Its antigen remains unidentified.

This chain joins TRBV5-6 and TRBJ1-3, with 8 bases that match TRBD1. Sequencing was performed on intraepithelial lymphocytes from the gut. This TCR derives from a woman aged 45-59 years with celiac disease on a gluten-free diet. In nucleotides, the CDR3 is TGTGCCAGCAGCTTGTGGGACAGGAATAGGAACACCATATATTTT. Protein: CASSLWDRNRNTIYF.